Listed here is a single T cell receptor beta chain. These data belong to a study of blood T cell repertoires in COVID-19. Clinical history as reported by participants underpinned cohort assignment. Profiling relied on immunoSEQ multiplex PCR, and the TCRdb table lists in-frame clones only, not all of them. This sample carries approximately 160,000 clones, 75% to 90% of them seen once, and the ten largest clones take 3.5% to 5%. Germline assignment: CDR1 GTSNPN and CDR2 SVGIG (reference sequence). V lost 2 bases to trimming and J lost 0 bases, with 13 bases between them. The CDR3 loop spans 15 amino acids.

This clonotype was obtained from a woman aged 45 to 65 who had recovered from COVID-19. Material: PBMCs or T cells enriched from blood (not recorded which). The chain recombines TRBV30 with TRBJ1-1; D gene unclear. In DNA, the CDR3 is TGTGCCTGGAGTCACCTTTCCGGGGTGAACACTGAAGCTTTCTTT. Protein: CAWSHLSGVNTEAFF.